Listed below are T cell receptor beta chains from one sample, sequenced in a study of T cells in Graves' hyperthyroidism and ophthalmopathy. One entry per CDR3 protein, called by TCRdb with MiXCR from the multiplex PCR reads. The sample lists hundreds of thousands of distinct CDR3 sequences, roughly 37% occurring once. Sequenced: blood. The receptors come from a man between 18 and 35 years old with Graves' hyperthyroidism. Each CDR3 is given with its conserved first and last residue. A D gene is named only where the DNA matches it firmly. Size tells how often a clone was seen (once, few, many) or the class of an expanded clone, and some rows leave it out.

V	J	size	D	DNA	CDR3
TRBV19	TRBJ2-6	.	.	TGTGCCAGTAGTATAATGGGGAGCGCTGGGGCCAACGTCCTGACTTTC	CASSIMGSAGANVLTF
TRBV2	TRBJ2-1	.	.	TGTGCCAGCAGCCGTCCGGGACCAAATGAGCAGTTCTTC	CASSRPGPNEQFF
TRBV5-1	TRBJ1-1	few	.	TGCGCCAGCAGCTTGAATAGCCTGATGAACACTGAAGCTTTCTTT	CASSLNSLMNTEAFF
TRBV20-1	TRBJ1-1	many	.	TGCAGTGCTAGACTAAGGGTCACTGAAGCTTTCTTT	CSARLRVTEAFF
TRBV29-1	TRBJ1-1	.	.	TGTGCCTGGAGTGTCCGGGGGAAGGCTTTCTTT	CAWSVRGKAFF
TRBV6-5	TRBJ1-2	few	TRBD1	TGTGCCAGCAGCCGGACAGGGGTCGAGGACTATGGCTACACCTTC	CASSRTGVEDYGYTF
TRBV11-2	TRBJ1-1	few	TRBD1	TGTGCCAGCAACCAGGGGGCCGGCACTGAAGCTTTCTTT	CASNQGAGTEAFF
TRBV5-1	TRBJ1-5	.	TRBD1	TGCGCCAGCAGCTTGTTCCCTGGACAGGGCGAGCCCCAGCATTTT	CASSLFPGQGEPQHF
TRBV9	TRBJ1-2	many	.	TGTGCCAGCTCCGGGACGTCAGACGGCTACACCTTC	CASSGTSDGYTF
TRBV5-1	TRBJ1-2	few	TRBD1	TGCGCCAGCAGGTGTACAGGGGACCACTATGGCTACACCTTC	CASRCTGDHYGYTF
TRBV7-2	TRBJ1-1	.	.	TGTGCCAGCAGCCCTAAGGGTACTGAAGCTTTCTTT	CASSPKGTEAFF
TRBV7-9	TRBJ2-5	many	.	TGTGCCAGCAGCCCGGGCCTTGCTCGGTACTTC	CASSPGLARYF
TRBV2	TRBJ2-7	once	TRBD2	TGTGCCAGCAGCGGGACTAGCGCTAACTACGAGCAGTACTTC	CASSGTSANYEQYF
TRBV25-1	TRBJ1-4	.	.	TGTGCCAGCAGTCGCGACCTTAATGAAAAACTGTTTTTT	CASSRDLNEKLFF
TRBV20-1	TRBJ2-6	.	.	TGCAGTGCTAGAGATCCCGCGCTACCCTCCTCTGGGGCCAACGTCCTGACTTTC	CSARDPALPSSGANVLTF
TRBV29-1	TRBJ2-5	many	.	TGCAGCGTTGAAGATCTCCCGGACTACCAAGAGACCCAGTACTTC	CSVEDLPDYQETQYF
TRBV9	TRBJ1-1	many	.	TGTGCCAGCAGCGCAGGGATCATGAACACTGAAGCTTTCTTT	CASSAGIMNTEAFF
TRBV19	TRBJ1-5	many	TRBD1	TGTGCCAGTAGGGAGGGACAGGGGAGCAATCAGCCCCAGCATTTT	CASREGQGSNQPQHF
TRBV7-2	TRBJ2-7	.	.	TGTGCCAGCAGCGAACGTAACAGGAACGACGAGCAGTACTTC	CASSERNRNDEQYF